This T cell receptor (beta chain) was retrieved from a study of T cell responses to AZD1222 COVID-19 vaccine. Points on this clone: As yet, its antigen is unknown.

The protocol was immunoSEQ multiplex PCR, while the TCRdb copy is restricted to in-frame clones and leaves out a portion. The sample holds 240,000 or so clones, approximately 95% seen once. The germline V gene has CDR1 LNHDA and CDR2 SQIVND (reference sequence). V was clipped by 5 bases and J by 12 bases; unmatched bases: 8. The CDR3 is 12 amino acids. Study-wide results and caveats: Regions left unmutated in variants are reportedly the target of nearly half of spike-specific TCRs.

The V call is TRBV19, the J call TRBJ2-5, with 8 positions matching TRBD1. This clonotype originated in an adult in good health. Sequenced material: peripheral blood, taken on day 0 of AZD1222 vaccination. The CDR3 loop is CASSSQEGQEYF. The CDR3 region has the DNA TGTGCCAGTAGTTCACAGGAGGGACAGGAGTACTTC.